This is a list of T cell receptor beta chains from one sample in a study of blood T cell repertoires in COVID-19. The assay was immunoSEQ multiplex PCR, and TCRdb's table has in-frame clones only and misses some. This table holds fewer than 250,000 clones, about 88% found once. Sequencing used PBMCs or T cells enriched from blood (not recorded which). The source of these receptors is a woman aged 25 to 45 who had recovered from COVID-19. The conserved cysteine and the conserved F or W are not part of the CDR3 here. Fields, in order: clone size, V gene, J gene, CDR3 protein. Size values are once, few and many counts, or a class for expanded clones, and some rows have none.

>.|TRBV6-6|TRBJ2-7
ASTPGTGGYEQY
>.|TRBV9|TRBJ2-5
ASSVEGAQETQY
>once|TRBV6-1|TRBJ1-5
ASSDLGQGSWTQH
>once|TRBV28|TRBJ1-4
ASREDRSATNEKLF
>.|TRBV4-1|TRBJ1-2
ASRRTFEEGMDYGYT
>.|TRBV7-2|TRBJ1-5
ASSYSGGLGQPQH
>.|TRBV28|TRBJ1-2
ASSTREGYT
>once|TRBV27|TRBJ1-4
ASSLRQGGPKLF
>.|TRBV5-1|TRBJ1-5
ASSFGTGEQPQH
>.|TRBV2|TRBJ2-3
ASSRDRAVGDTQY
>.|TRBV4-1|TRBJ2-1
ASSQGFEGANEQF
>few|TRBV9|TRBJ2-2
ASSAGQGFTGELF
>once|TRBV5-1|TRBJ1-6
ASSLEQQGSYNSPLH
>.|TRBV6-5|TRBJ1-1
ASKAGGLNTEAF
>.|TRBV5-5|TRBJ2-3
ASSFSVDVVDTQY
>few|TRBV28|TRBJ1-6
ASRPSTGDNSPLH
>.|TRBV6-1|TRBJ2-7
ASSEAGGKDEQY
>.|TRBV10-3|TRBJ1-6
AITQGGGQGAANSPLH